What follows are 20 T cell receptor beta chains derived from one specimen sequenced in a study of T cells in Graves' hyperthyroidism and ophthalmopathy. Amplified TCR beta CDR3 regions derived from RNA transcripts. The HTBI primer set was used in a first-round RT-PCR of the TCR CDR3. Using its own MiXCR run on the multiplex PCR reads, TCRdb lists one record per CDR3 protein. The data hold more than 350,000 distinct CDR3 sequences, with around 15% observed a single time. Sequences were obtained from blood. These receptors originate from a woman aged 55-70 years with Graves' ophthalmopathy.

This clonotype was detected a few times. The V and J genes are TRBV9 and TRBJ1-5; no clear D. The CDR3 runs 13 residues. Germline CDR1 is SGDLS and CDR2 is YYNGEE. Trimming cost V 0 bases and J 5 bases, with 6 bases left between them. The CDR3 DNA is TGTGCCAGCAGCGTAGACGGAGATCAGCCCCAGCATTTT. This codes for CASSVDGDQPQHF.

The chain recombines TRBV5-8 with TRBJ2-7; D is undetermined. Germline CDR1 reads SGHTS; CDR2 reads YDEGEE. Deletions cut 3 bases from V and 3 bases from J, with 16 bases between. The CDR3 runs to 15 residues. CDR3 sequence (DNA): TGTGCCAGCAGCTCCCGACGGTCGAGCGACTACGAGCAGTACTTC. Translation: CASSSRRSSDYEQYF.

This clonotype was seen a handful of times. The CDR3 sequence: CATSSGQGSQYF. DNA for the CDR3: TGTGCCACCAGTTCCGGACAGGGGAGCCAGTACTTC. This chain uses TRBV24-1 with TRBJ2-5; 9 nucleotides line up with TRBD1. This CDR3 has 12 amino acids. The germline gives CDR1 KGHDR, CDR2 SFDVKD. J gave up 10 bases and V 6 bases, and 5 bases lay outside the gene matches.

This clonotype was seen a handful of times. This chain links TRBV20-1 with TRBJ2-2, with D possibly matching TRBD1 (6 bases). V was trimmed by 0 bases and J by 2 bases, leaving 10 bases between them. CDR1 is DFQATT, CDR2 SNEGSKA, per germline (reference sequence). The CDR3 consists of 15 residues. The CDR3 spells CSAREARGNTGELFF. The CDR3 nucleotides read TGCAGTGCTAGAGAGGCCAGGGGTAACACCGGGGAGCTGTTTTTT.

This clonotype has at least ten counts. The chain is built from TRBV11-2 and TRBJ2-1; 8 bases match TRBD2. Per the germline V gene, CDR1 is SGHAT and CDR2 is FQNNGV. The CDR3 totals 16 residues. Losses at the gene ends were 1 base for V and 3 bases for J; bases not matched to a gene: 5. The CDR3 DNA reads TGTGCCAGCAGCTTAGGACCAGCGGGAGTCTACAATGAGCAGTTCTTC. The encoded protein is CASSLGPAGVYNEQFF. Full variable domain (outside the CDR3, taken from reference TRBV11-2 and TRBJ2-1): EAGVAQSPRYKIIEKRQSVAFWCNPISGHATLYWYQQILGQGPKLLIQFQNNGVVDDSQLPKDRFSAERLKGVDSTLKIQPAKLEDSAVYLCASSLGPAGVYNEQFFGPGTRLTVL.

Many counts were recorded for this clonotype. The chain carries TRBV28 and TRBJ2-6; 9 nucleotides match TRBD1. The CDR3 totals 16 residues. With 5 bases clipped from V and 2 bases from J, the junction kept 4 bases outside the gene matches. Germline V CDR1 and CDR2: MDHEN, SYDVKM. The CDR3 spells CASSLGTGTGANVLTF. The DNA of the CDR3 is TGTGCCAGCAGTCTCGGGACAGGGACTGGGGCCAACGTCCTGACTTTC. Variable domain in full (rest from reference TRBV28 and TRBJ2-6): DVKVTQSSRYLVKRTGEKVFLECVQDMDHENMFWYRQDPGLGLRLIYFSYDVKMKEKGDIPEGYSVSREKKERFSLILESASTNQTSMYLCASSLGTGTGANVLTFGAGSRLTVL.

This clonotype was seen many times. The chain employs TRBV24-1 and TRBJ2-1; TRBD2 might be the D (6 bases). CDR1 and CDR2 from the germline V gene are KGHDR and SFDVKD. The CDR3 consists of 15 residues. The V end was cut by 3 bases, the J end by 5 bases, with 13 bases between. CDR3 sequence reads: CATSDGAGPNNEQFF. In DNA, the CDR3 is TGTGCCACCAGTGATGGGGCGGGGCCGAACAATGAGCAGTTCTTC.

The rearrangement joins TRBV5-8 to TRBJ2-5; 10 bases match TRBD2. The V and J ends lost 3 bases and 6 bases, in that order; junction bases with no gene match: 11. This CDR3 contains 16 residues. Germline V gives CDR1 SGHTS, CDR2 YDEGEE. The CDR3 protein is CASSSRLAGGWKTQYF. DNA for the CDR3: TGTGCCAGCAGCTCCAGGTTAGCGGGAGGCTGGAAGACCCAGTACTTC. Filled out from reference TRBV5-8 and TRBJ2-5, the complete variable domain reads EAGVTQSPTHLIKTRGQQATLRCSPISGHTSVYWYQQALGLGLQFLLWYDEGEERNRGNFPPRFSGRQFPNYSSELNVNALELEDSALYLCASSSRLAGGWKTQYFGPGTRLLVL.

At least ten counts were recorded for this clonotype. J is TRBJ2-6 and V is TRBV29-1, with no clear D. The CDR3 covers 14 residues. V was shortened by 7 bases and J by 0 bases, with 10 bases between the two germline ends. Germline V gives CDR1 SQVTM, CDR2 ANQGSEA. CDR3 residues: CSAAGSSGANVLTF. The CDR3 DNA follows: TGCAGCGCCGCTGGTAGCTCTGGGGCCAACGTCCTGACTTTC. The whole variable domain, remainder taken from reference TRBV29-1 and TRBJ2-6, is SAVISQKPSRDICQRGTSLTIQCQVDSQVTMMFWYRQQPGQSLTLIATANQGSEATYESGFVIDKFPISRPNLTFSTLTVSNMSPEDSSIYLCSAAGSSGANVLTFGAGSRLTVL.

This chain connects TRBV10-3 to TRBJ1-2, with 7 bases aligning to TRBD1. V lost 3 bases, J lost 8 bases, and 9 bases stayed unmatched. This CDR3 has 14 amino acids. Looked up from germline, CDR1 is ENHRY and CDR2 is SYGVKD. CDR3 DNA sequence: TGTGCCATCAGTGATCTAATAGGGGGCTCGGGCTACACCTTC. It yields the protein CAISDLIGGSGYTF.

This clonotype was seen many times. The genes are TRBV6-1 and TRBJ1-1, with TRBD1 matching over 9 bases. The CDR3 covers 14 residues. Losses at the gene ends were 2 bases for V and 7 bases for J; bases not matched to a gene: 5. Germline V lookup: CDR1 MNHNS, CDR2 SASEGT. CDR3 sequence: CASSERTGDSEAFF. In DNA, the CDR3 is TGTGCCAGCAGTGAACGGACAGGGGATAGTGAAGCTTTCTTT.

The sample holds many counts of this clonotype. The CDR3 DNA reads TGTGCCAGCAGTCCCGGGACTAGCGGGAGGACGTACGGTACGCAGTATTTT. The encoded protein is CASSPGTSGRTYGTQYF. This chain joins TRBV12-3 or TRBV12-4 and TRBJ2-3, with TRBD2 identical over 15 bases. The CDR3 covers 17 residues. With V trimmed by 5 bases and J by 8 bases, 11 bases remained unmatched.

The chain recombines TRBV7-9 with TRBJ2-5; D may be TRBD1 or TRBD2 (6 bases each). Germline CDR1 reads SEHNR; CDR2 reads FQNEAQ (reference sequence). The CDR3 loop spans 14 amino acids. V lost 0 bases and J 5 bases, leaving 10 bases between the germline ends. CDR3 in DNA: TGTGCCAGCAGCTTAGCTCAGGGGAGGGAGACCCAGTACTTC. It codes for CASSLAQGRETQYF.

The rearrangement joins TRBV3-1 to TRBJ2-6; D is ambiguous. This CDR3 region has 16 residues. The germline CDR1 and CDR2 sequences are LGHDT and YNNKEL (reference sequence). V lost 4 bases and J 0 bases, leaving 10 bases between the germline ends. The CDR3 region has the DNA TGTGCCAGCAGCCCGCCACTCTACTCTGGGGCCAACGTCCTGACTTTC. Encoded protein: CASSPPLYSGANVLTF. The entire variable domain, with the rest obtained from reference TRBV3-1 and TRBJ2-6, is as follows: DTAVSQTPKYLVTQMGNDKSIKCEQNLGHDTMYWYKQDSKKFLKIMFSYNNKELIINETVPNRFSPKSPDKAHLNLHINSLELGDSAVYFCASSPPLYSGANVLTFGAGSRLTVL.

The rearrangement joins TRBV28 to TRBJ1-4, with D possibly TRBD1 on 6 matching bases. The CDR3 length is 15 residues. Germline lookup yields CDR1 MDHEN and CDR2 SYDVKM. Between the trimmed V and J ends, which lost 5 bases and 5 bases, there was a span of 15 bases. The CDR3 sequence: CASSNSQGTNEKLFF. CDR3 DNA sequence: TGTGCCAGCAGTAACTCGCAGGGGACAAATGAAAAACTGTTTTTT.

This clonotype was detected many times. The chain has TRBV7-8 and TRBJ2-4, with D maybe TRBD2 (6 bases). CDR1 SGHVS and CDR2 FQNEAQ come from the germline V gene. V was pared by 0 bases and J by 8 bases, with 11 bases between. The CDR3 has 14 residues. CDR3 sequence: CASSLAPGVDIQYF. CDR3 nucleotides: TGTGCCAGCAGCTTAGCGCCGGGGGTTGACATTCAGTACTTC.

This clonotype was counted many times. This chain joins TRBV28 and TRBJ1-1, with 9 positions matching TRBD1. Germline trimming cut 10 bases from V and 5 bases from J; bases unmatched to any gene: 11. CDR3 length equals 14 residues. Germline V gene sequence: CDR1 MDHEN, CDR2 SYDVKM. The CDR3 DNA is TGTGCCACTCGACCGACAGGGGGATGGACTGAAGCTTTCTTT. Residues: CATRPTGGWTEAFF. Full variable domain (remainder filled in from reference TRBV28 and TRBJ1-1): DVKVTQSSRYLVKRTGEKVFLECVQDMDHENMFWYRQDPGLGLRLIYFSYDVKMKEKGDIPEGYSVSREKKERFSLILESASTNQTSMYLCATRPTGGWTEAFFGQGTRLTVV.

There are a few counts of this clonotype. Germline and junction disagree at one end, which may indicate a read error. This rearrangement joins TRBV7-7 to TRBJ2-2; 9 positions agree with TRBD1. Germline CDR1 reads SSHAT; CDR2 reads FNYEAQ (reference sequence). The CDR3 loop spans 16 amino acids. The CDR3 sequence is CASSRRQGGNTGELFF. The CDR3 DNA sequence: TGTGCTAGCAGCCGTCGACAGGGGGGAAACACCGGGGAGCTGTTTTTT.

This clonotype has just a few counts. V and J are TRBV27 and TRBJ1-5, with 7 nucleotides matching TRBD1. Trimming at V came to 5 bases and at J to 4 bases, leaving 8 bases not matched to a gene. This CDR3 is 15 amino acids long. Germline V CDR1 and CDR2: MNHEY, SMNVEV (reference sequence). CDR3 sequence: CASSPRQGMNQPQHF. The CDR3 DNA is TGTGCCAGCAGTCCGAGACAGGGAATGAATCAGCCCCAGCATTTT.

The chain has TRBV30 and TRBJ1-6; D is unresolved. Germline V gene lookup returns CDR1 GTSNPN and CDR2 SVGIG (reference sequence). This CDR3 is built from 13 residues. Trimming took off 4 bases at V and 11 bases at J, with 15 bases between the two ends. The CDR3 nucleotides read TGTGCCTGGAAGACTAAACGGGGTCCACCCCTCCACTTT. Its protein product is CAWKTKRGPPLHF. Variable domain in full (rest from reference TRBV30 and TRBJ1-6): SQTIHQWPATLVQPVGSPLSLECTVEGTSNPNLYWYRQAAGRGLQLLFYSVGIGQISSEVPQNLSASRPQDRQFILSSKKLLLSDSGFYLCAWKTKRGPPLHFGNGTRLTVT.